This TCR beta chain was captured in a study of response to subunit inactivated influenza vaccine (dated by TCRdb to the late 2010s). Concerning the study at large: Deep quantitative T cell receptor repertoire profiling was used in the study to track responses to a trivalent subunit inactivated influenza vaccine. What the study reported, not specific to this receptor: According to the authors, only a limited number of new T cells may be recruited by each seasonal influenza vaccination.

Library creation used RT-PCR. The reads were generated on an Illumina HiSeq 2500. In TCRdb, the public reads were trimmed at Q25 with fastp and aligned with MiXCR, with productive beta chains retained. Each entry merges the rows of one CDR3 protein and shows their most common DNA and genes. In all, the sample holds 530,000 or so distinct CDR3 sequences, and 12% of those were seen once. The ten largest clones capture 10% to 13% of the sample. V and J lose 6 bases and 4 bases, and a span of 15 bases separates them. CDR1 and CDR2 were assigned from the germline V gene as SQVTM and ANQGSEA. The CDR3 sequence holds 14 residues, the cysteine and phenylalanine included. Here the CDR3 DNA is all that survives: 42 bases in frame from base 1. This clonotype has just a few counts. Its antigen has not been determined. Base quality data are lacking; no much larger clone is found one base away.

The receptor comes from a man aged 50-59 years who received an inactivated influenza vaccine. Donor details come from another sample of the same person, matched by shared clones. Sequencing was performed on PBMCs from blood, taken on the day of vaccination. Recombination linked TRBV29-1 to TRBJ2-2, with a tentative D gene TRBD1 over 5 matching bases. The CDR3 reads CSVEKGQGTGELFF. DNA sequence: TGCAGCGTCGAGAAGGGTCAGGGCACCGGGGAGCTGTTTTTT.